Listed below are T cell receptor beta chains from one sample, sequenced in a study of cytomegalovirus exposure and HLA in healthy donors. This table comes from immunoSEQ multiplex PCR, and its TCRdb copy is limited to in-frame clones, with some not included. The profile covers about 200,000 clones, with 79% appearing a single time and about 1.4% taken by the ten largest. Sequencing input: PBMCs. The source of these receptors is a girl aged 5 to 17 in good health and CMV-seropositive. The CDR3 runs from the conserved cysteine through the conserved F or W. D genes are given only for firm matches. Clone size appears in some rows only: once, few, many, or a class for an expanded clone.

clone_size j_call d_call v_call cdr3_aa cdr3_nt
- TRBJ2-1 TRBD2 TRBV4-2 CASSQSGLAGGDEQFF TGTGCCAGCAGCCAATCGGGACTAGCGGGGGGGGATGAGCAGTTCTTC
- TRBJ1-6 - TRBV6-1 CASSEDTQDSPPLHF TGTGCCAGCAGTGAAGACACCCAGGACAGTCCACCCCTCCACTTT
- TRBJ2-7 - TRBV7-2 CASSLVVGAYEQYF TGTGCCAGCAGCTTGGTGGTGGGAGCCTACGAGCAGTACTTC
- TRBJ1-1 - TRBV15 CAVRALNTEAFF TGTGCCGTCAGGGCGCTGAACACTGAAGCTTTCTTT
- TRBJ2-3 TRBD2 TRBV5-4 CASSLSGSSGLTDTQYF TGTGCCAGCAGCCTGTCCGGGTCTAGCGGGCTCACAGATACGCAGTATTTT
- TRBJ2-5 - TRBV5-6 CASSFGQLQETQYF TGTGCCAGCAGCTTTGGACAGCTTCAAGAGACCCAGTACTTC
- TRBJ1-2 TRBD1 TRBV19 CASSTGEYRGNYGYTF TGTGCCAGTAGTACGGGGGAATACAGGGGAAACTATGGCTACACCTTC
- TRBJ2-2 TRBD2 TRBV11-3 CASSRPGGDTGELFF TGTGCCAGCAGCCGACCGGGGGGGGACACCGGGGAGCTGTTTTTT
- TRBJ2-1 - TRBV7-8 CASSGVAGSNEQFF TGTGCCAGCAGCGGGGTGGCAGGGTCCAATGAGCAGTTCTTC
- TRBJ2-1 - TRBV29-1 CSARDRELGGNEQFF TGCAGCGCCCGGGACAGAGAACTTGGAGGGAATGAGCAGTTCTTC
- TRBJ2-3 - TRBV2 CASRRVGTPADF TGTGCCAGCAGGAGGGTGGGTACTCCGGCAGATTTT
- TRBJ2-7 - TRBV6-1 CASSSDRYEQYF TGTGCCAGCAGTTCAGACAGGTACGAGCAGTACTTC
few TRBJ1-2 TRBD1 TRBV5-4 CASSGGTGDGYTF TGTGCCAGCAGCGGTGGGACAGGGGATGGCTACACCTTC
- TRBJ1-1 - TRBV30 CAWSFLGRAIEAFF TGTGCCTGGAGTTTTCTCGGGAGGGCGATTGAAGCTTTCTTT
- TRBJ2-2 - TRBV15 CATSRGDTNTGELFF TGTGCCACCAGCAGAGGGGACACTAACACCGGGGAGCTGTTTTTT
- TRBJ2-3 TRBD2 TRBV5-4 CASSSGLAGTDTQYF TGTGCCAGCAGCTCGGGACTAGCGGGCACAGATACGCAGTATTTT
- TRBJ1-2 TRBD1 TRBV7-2 CASSTGTVNYGYTF TGTGCCAGCAGCACCGGGACAGTTAACTATGGCTACACCTTC
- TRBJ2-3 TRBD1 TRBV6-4 CASSEHPGQGSDTQYF TGTGCCAGCAGTGAACACCCGGGACAGGGTTCAGATACGCAGTATTTT
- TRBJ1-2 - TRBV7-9 CASSLEQPNYGYTF TGTGCCAGCAGCTTAGAACAGCCTAACTATGGCTACACCTTC
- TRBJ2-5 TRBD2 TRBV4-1 CASSQGLAGVFLETQYF TGCGCCAGCAGCCAAGGGCTAGCGGGGGTGTTCTTAGAGACCCAGTACTTC
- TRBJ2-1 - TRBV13 CASSPQRVLNNEQFF TGTGCCAGCAGCCCCCAGCGGGTTTTAAACAATGAGCAGTTCTTC
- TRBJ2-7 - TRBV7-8 CASGFKGGWGYNEQYF TGTGCCAGCGGCTTTAAGGGGGGGTGGGGTTACAACGAGCAGTACTTC
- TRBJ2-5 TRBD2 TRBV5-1 CASSWVAGEKETQYF TGCGCCAGCAGCTGGGTAGCGGGGGAAAAAGAGACCCAGTACTTC
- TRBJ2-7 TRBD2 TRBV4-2 CASSQSIGGVSYEQYF TGTGCCAGCAGCCAGTCTATCGGGGGGGTGTCCTACGAGCAGTACTTC
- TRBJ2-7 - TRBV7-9 CASSPRTAYEQYF TGTGCCAGCAGCCCCCGGACAGCCTACGAGCAGTACTTC
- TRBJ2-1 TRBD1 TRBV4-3 CASSQNLRTGSSYNEQFF TGCGCCAGCAGCCAAAATCTGAGGACAGGCAGCTCCTACAATGAGCAGTTCTTC
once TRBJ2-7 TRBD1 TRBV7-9 CASSTGTETYEQYF TGTGCCAGCAGCACCGGGACAGAAACCTACGAGCAGTACTTC
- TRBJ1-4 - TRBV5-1 CAIEYATNEKLFF TGCGCCATCGAGTATGCAACTAATGAAAAACTGTTTTTT
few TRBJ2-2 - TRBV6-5 CASNRGAGFSGELFF TGTGCCAGCAACCGAGGAGCAGGGTTTTCCGGGGAGCTGTTTTTT
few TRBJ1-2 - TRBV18 CASSPTESYGYTF TGTGCCAGCTCACCGACAGAAAGCTATGGCTACACCTTC
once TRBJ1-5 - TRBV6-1 CASSRGWPQHF TGTGCCAGCAGTAGGGGGTGGCCCCAGCATTTT
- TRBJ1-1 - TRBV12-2 CASRLGMGGAFF TGTGCAAGTCGCTTAGGTATGGGGGGAGCTTTCTTT
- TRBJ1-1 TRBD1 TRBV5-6 CASKKRDRVPAFF TGTGCCAGCAAAAAACGGGACAGGGTCCCAGCTTTCTTT
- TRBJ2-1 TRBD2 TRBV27 CASSKSGGPYNEQFF TGTGCCAGCAGTAAAAGCGGGGGGCCTTACAATGAGCAGTTCTTC
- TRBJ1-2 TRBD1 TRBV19 CASSIDRGFRNYGYTF TGTGCCAGTAGTATCGACAGGGGCTTTAGGAACTATGGCTACACCTTC
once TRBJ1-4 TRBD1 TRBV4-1 CASSQDSGQGFLTNEKLFF TGCGCCAGCAGCCAAGATTCGGGACAGGGGTTCTTGACTAATGAAAAACTGTTTTTT
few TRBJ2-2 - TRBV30 CAWSQNLNTGELFF TGTGCCTGGAGTCAGAACCTGAACACCGGGGAGCTGTTTTTT
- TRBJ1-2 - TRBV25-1 CASIPNYGYTF TGTGCCAGCATCCCAAACTATGGCTACACCTTC
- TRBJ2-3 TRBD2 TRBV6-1 CASSEVSYSGGVDTQYF TGTGCCAGCAGTGAAGTCTCCTATAGCGGGGGTGTGGATACGCAGTATTTT
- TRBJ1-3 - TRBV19 CASSIGGGSGNTIYF TGTGCCAGTAGTATAGGCGGCGGGTCTGGAAACACCATATATTTT
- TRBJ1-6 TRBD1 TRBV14 CASSQVTGGNSPLHF TGTGCCAGCAGCCAAGTCACAGGGGGTAATTCACCCCTCCACTTT
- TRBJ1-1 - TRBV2 CASRLRSTTEAFF TGTGCCAGCAGGTTGAGGTCTACGACTGAAGCTTTCTTT
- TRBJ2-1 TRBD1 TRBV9 CASSPNNNRGNEQFF TGTGCCAGCAGCCCGAATAATAACAGGGGCAATGAGCAGTTCTTC
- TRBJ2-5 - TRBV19 CASRGRGQETQYF TGTGCCAGTAGGGGTAGGGGGCAAGAGACCCAGTACTTC
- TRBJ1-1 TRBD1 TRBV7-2 CASSSPRGRTEAFF TGTGCCAGCAGCTCGCCCAGGGGGCGGACTGAAGCTTTCTTT
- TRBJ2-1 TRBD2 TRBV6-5 CASSVLAGAGEQFF TGTGCCAGCAGTGTACTAGCGGGGGCTGGTGAGCAGTTCTTC
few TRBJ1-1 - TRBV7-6 CASAETPNTEAFF TGTGCCAGCGCAGAGACACCGAACACTGAAGCTTTCTTT
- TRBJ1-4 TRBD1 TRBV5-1 CASSFAGTGTTNEKLFF TGCGCCAGCAGCTTTGCAGGGACAGGGACAACTAATGAAAAACTGTTTTTT
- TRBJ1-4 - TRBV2 CASIGGGEKLFF TGTGCCAGCATAGGGGGGGGTGAAAAACTGTTTTTT
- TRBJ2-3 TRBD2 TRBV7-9 CASSLSGGARDTQYF TGTGCCAGCAGCTTGAGCGGGGGGGCCCGTGATACGCAGTATTTT
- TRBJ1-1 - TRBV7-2 CASSSLGRATEAFF TGTGCCAGCAGCTCATTGGGGAGGGCGACTGAAGCTTTCTTT
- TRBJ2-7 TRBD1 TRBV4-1 CASSQPTDRGRTEQYF TGCGCCAGCAGCCAACCTACAGACAGGGGGCGAACCGAGCAGTACTTC
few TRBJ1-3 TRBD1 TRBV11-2 CASSQTGGTGNTIYF TGTGCCAGCAGCCAGACAGGGGGCACTGGAAACACCATATATTTT
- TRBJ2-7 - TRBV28 CASSPPLATTAYEQYF TGTGCCAGCAGTCCCCCCCTAGCGACTACCGCCTACGAGCAGTACTTC